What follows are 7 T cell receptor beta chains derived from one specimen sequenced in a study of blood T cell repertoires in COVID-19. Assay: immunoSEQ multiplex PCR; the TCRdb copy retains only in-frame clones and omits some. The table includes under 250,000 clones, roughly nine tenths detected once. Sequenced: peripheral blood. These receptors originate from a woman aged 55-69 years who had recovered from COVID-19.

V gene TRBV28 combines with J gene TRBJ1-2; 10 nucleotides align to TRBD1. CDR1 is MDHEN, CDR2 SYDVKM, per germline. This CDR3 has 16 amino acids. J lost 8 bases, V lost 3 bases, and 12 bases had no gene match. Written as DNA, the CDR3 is TGTGCCAGCAGTTTGGGAATGACAGGGGGCGCTGGAGGCTACACCTTC. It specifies CASSLGMTGGAGGYTF.

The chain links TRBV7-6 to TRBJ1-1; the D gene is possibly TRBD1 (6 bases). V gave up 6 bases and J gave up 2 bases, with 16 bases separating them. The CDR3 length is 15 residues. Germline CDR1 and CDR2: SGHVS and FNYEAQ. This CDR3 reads CASSWQGRSNTEAFF. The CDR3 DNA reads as TGTGCCAGCAGTTGGCAGGGGCGGTCTAACACTGAAGCTTTCTTT.

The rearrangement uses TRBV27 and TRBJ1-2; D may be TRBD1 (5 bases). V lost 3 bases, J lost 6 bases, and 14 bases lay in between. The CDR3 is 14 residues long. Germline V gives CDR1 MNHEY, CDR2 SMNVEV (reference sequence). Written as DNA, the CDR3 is TGTGCCAGCAGTTTTCTGTCCGGGGGGGATGGCTACACCTTC. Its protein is CASSFLSGGDGYTF.

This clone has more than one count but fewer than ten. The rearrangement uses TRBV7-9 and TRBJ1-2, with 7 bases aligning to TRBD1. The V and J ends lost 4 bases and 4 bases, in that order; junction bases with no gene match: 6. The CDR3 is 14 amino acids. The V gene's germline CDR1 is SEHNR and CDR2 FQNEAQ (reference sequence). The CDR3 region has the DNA TGTGCCAGCAGCTCTGGACAGGCGCTCTATGGCTACACCTTC. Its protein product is CASSSGQALYGYTF.

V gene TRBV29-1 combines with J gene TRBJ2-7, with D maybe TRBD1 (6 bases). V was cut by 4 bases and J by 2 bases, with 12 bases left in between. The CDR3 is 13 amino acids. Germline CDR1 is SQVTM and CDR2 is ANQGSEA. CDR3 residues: CSVGDKTTYEQYF. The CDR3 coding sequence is TGCAGCGTTGGGGACAAGACAACCTACGAGCAGTACTTC.

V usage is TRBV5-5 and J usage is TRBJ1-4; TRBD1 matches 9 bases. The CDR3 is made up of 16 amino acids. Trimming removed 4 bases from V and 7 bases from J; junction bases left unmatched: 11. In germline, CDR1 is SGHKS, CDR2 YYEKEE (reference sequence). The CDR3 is CASSPRPGQGSEKLFF. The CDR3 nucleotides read TGTGCCAGCAGCCCCCGTCCGGGACAGGGAAGTGAAAAACTGTTTTTT.

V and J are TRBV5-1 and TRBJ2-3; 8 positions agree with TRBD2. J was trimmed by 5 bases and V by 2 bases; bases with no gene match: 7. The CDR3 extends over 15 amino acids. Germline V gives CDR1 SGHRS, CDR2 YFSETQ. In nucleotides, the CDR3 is TGCGCCAGCAGCTTTCAGCGGGGGACCGAAGATACGCAGTATTTT. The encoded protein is CASSFQRGTEDTQYF. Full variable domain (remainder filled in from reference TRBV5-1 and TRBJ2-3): KAGVTQTPRYLIKTRGQQVTLSCSPISGHRSVSWYQQTPGQGLQFLFEYFSETQRNKGNFPGRFSGRQFSNSRSEMNVSTLELGDSALYLCASSFQRGTEDTQYFGPGTRLTVL.